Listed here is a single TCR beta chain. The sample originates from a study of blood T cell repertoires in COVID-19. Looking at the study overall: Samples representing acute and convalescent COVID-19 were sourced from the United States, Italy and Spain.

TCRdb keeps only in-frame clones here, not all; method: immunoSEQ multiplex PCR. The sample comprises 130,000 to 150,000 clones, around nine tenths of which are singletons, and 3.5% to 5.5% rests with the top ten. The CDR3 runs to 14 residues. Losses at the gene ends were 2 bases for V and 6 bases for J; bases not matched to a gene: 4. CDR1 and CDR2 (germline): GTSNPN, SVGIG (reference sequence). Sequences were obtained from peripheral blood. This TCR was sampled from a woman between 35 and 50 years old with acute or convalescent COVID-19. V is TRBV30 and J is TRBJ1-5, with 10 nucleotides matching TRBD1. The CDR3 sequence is CAWSLDRGIQPQHF. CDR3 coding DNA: TGTGCCTGGAGTTTGGACAGGGGGATTCAGCCCCAGCATTTT.